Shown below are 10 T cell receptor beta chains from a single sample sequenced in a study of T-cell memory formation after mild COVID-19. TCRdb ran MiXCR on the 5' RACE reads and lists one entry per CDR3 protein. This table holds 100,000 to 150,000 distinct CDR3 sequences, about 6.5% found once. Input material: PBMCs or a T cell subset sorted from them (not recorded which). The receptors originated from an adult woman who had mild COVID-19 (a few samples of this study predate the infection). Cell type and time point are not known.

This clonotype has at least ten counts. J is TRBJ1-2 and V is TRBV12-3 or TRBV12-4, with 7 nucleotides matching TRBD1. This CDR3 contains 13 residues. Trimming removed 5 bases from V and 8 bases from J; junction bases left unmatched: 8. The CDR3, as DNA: TGTGCCAGCAGTCTACAGGGGACGGAGGGCTACACCTTC. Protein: CASSLQGTEGYTF.

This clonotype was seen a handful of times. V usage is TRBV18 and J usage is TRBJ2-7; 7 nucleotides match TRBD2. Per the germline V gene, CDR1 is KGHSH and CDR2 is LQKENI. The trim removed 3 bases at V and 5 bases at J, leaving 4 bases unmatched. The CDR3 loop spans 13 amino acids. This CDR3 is CASSPSSGNEQYF. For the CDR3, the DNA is TGTGCCAGCTCACCTTCCAGCGGGAACGAGCAGTACTTC.

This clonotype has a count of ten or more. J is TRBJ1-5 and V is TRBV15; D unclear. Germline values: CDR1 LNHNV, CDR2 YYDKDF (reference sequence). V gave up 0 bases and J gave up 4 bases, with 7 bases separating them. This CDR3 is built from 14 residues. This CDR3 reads CATSRDIQNQPQHF. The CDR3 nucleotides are TGTGCCACCAGCAGAGATATCCAGAATCAGCCCCAGCATTTT.

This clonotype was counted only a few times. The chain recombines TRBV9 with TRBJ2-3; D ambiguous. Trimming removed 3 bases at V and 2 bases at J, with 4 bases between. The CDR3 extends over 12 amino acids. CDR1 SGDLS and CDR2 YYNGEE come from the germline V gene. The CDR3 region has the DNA TGTGCCAGCAGCGCCTTCACAGATACGCAGTATTTT. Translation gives CASSAFTDTQYF. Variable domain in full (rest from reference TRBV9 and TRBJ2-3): DSGVTQTPKHLITATGQRVTLRCSPRSGDLSVYWYQQSLDQGLQFLIQYYNGEERAKGNILERFSAQQFPDLHSELNLSSLELGDSALYFCASSAFTDTQYFGPGTRLTVL.

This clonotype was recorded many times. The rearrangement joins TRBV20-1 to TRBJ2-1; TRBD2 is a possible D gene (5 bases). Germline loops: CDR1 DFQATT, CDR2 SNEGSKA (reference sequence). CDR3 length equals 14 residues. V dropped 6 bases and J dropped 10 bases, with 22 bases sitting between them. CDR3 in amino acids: CSAQRSGLFREQFF. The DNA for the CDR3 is TGCAGTGCCCAGAGGAGCGGCCTCTTCAGGGAGCAGTTCTTC.

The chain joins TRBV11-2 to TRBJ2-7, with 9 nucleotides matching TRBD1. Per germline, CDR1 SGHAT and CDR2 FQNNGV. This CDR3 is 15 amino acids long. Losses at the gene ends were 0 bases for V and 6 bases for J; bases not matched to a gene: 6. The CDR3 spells CASSLDPGQGIEQYF. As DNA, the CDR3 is TGTGCCAGCAGCTTAGATCCAGGACAGGGGATCGAGCAGTACTTC.

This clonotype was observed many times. The CDR3 region is CSARSPNQETQYF. The CDR3 DNA sequence: TGCAGTGCTAGGAGCCCCAACCAAGAGACCCAGTACTTC. The chain links TRBV20-1 to TRBJ2-5; unclear D gene. The CDR3 extends over 13 amino acids. Trimming shortened V by 3 bases and J by 0 bases, and 8 bases separated the two germline ends. Looked up from germline, CDR1 is DFQATT and CDR2 is SNEGSKA (reference sequence).

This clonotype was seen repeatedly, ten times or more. CDR3 nucleotides: TGTGCCAGCAGTTCTGCACAGGGAGGGGAGCTGTTTTTT. Residues: CASSSAQGGELFF. The genes are TRBV12-3 or TRBV12-4 and TRBJ2-2, with D perhaps matching TRBD1 (6 bases). This CDR3 has 13 residues. Trimming pared 4 bases from V and 8 bases from J, leaving 11 bases between.

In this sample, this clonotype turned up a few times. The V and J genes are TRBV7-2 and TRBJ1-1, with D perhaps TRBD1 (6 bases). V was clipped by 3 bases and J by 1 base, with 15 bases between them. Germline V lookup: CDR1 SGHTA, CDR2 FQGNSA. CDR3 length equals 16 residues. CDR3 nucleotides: TGTGCCAGCAGCTTCTCGGGACAAAGATCGAACACTGAAGCTTTCTTT. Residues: CASSFSGQRSNTEAFF.

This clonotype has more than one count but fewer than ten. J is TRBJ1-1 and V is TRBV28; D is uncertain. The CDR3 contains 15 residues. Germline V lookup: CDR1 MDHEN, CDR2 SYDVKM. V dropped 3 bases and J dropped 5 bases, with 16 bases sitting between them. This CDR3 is CASSFPGSSRTEAFF. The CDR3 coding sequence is TGTGCCAGCAGTTTCCCTGGTAGCTCGCGAACTGAAGCTTTCTTT.